This paragraph reports one TCR beta chain. These data come from a study of blood T cell repertoires in COVID-19. Looking at the study overall: Sites across the United States, Italy and Spain contributed samples from acute and convalescent COVID-19.

Per the study methods: Reference gene primers were amplified, and this amplification served to estimate nucleated cell counts. Sequencing was performed with immunoSEQ multiplex PCR; in TCRdb, only in-frame clones are kept and a portion is missing. V, J and clone size reflect that table, while D and trimming were determined from the DNA. Among about 130,000 clones, roughly 80% were seen once, and the ten largest hold just under 5%. V was clipped by 5 bases and J by 7 bases, with 16 bases between them. CDR1 SGHTS and CDR2 YDEGEE come from the germline V gene. The CDR3 loop spans 15 amino acids. This TCR was sampled from an older woman with COVID-19, enrolled during active disease. The chain links TRBV5-8 to TRBJ1-6; no definite D call. The source material was peripheral blood. The CDR3 sequence is CASSLGRLGNSPLHF. The CDR3 nucleotides are TGTGCCAGCAGTCTGGGGAGGCTTGGGAATTCACCCCTCCACTTT.